A single sample is the source of the 13 T cell receptor beta chains below, sequenced in a study of shared clonotypes between healthy human individuals. Profiling relied on immunoSEQ multiplex PCR, and the TCRdb table lists in-frame clones only, not all of them. The repertoire holds 300,000 to 400,000 clones, with 80% to 90% as singletons. Sequencing was done on a sample of memory CD8+ T cells sorted from blood. Subset indicated: CD45RO+ cells pooled with CCR7-negative TemRA cells. Receptor source: a man aged 18 to 30 in good health.

The J gene is TRBJ2-7, the V gene TRBV27, with 10 bases fitting TRBD2. The ends lost 0 bases at V and 7 bases at J; junction bases unmatched: 9. Germline CDR1 is MNHEY and CDR2 is SMNVEV (reference sequence). This CDR3 region has 16 residues. CDR3 DNA: TGTGCCAGCAGTTTATCGCTAGCGGGGGATTTTGGAGAGCAGTACTTC. Translated: CASSLSLAGDFGEQYF.

The V call is TRBV29-1, the J call TRBJ1-2; D gene unclear. The germline V and J ends were trimmed by 6 bases and 6 bases, with 11 bases remaining between them. This CDR3 comprises 11 residues. Germline V lookup: CDR1 SQVTM, CDR2 ANQGSEA. The CDR3 DNA sequence: TGCAGCGTCCCGACATCCCATGGCTACACCTTC. Encoded protein: CSVPTSHGYTF.

The J gene is TRBJ2-7, the V gene TRBV10-3, with 9 bases fitting TRBD1. From germline, CDR1 is ENHRY and CDR2 SYGVKD. The CDR3 consists of 15 residues. V lost 3 bases, J lost 3 bases, and 6 bases stayed unmatched. DNA of the CDR3: TGTGCCATCAGTGACGAGGGACAGGGCAGCTACGAGCAGTACTTC. It yields the protein CAISDEGQGSYEQYF.

The chain carries TRBV5-4 and TRBJ2-7, with a weak D call TRBD1 (5 bases). The CDR3 extends over 15 amino acids. CDR1 and CDR2 (germline): SGHNT, YYREEE (reference sequence). Trimming took 1 base from V and 5 from J, leaving 16 bases between them. Here the CDR3 DNA reads TGTGCCAGCAGCTTGTATAATACGGACACGGACGAGCAGTACTTC. Translated, it gives CASSLYNTDTDEQYF.

The rearrangement joins TRBV19 to TRBJ1-5; a possible D gene is TRBD1 (6 bases). V was shortened by 5 bases and J by 6 bases, with 14 bases between the two germline ends. Germline V gene data show CDR1 as LNHDA and CDR2 as SQIVND (reference sequence). The CDR3 is made up of 14 amino acids. CDR3 loop: CASSLGAGAQPQHF. The CDR3 DNA reads TGTGCCAGTAGTTTGGGGGCAGGAGCTCAGCCCCAGCATTTT.

J is TRBJ1-4 and V is TRBV25-1, with 8 bases fitting TRBD1. Germline trimming cut 4 bases from V and 4 bases from J; bases unmatched to any gene: 11. CDR3 length: 17 residues. Germline lookup yields CDR1 MGHDK and CDR2 SYGVNS. The CDR3 coding sequence is TGTGCCAGCAGTGTGTCTCGAGGACAGGGCAATAATGAAAAACTGTTTTTT. Protein sequence: CASSVSRGQGNNEKLFF.

The table lists this clone with many counts. The V gene is TRBV6-5, the J gene TRBJ2-7; D is ambiguous. The CDR3 runs 14 residues. V was cut by 2 bases and J by 5 bases, with 13 bases left in between. Looked up from germline, CDR1 is MNHEY and CDR2 is SVGAGI. The CDR3 protein is CASSYGQELDEQYF. The CDR3 nucleotides read TGTGCCAGCAGTTACGGGCAGGAGCTCGACGAGCAGTACTTC.

V and J are TRBV2 and TRBJ2-7; 7 positions match TRBD1. The ends lost 10 bases at V and 3 bases at J; junction bases unmatched: 9. The CDR3 spans 13 residues. The germline V gene has CDR1 SNHLY and CDR2 FYNNEI. CDR3 residues: CAIHPDRVYEQYF. The CDR3 coding sequence is TGTGCCATCCACCCAGACAGGGTCTACGAGCAGTACTTC.

This clone has a handful of counts. Other DNA sequences of this sample code for an identical CDR3. The chain combines TRBV6-1 with TRBJ2-7, with D unresolved. The CDR3 length is 12 residues. Germline assignment: CDR1 MNHNS and CDR2 SASEGT. V gave up 0 bases and J gave up 0 bases, with 0 bases separating them. For the CDR3, the DNA is TGTGCCAGCAGTGAAGCCTCCTACGAGCAGTACTTC. Translating it yields CASSEASYEQYF.

The J gene is TRBJ1-1, the V gene TRBV30, with no clear D. This CDR3 is built from 14 residues. CDR1 is GTSNPN and CDR2 is SVGIG in the germline V gene (reference sequence). V was clipped by 0 bases and J by 3 bases, with 11 bases between them. This CDR3 is CAWSVDGSYTEAFF. In DNA form, the CDR3 reads TGTGCCTGGAGTGTAGACGGATCTTACACTGAAGCTTTCTTT.

The DNA of the CDR3 is TGTGCCAGCAGTGAAATGGAGGCAGGGGGTCGGACCAGCCTAGCTAACTATGGCTACACCTTC. It specifies CASSEMEAGGRTSLANYGYTF. The chain recombines TRBV2 with TRBJ1-2; 7 bases align to TRBD1. Germline V gene data show CDR1 as SNHLY and CDR2 as FYNNEI. V shed 2 bases, J shed 0 bases, and the junction held 21 bases outside the gene matches. The CDR3 sequence is 21 residues long.

V is TRBV5-1 and J is TRBJ2-4; maybe TRBD1 (5 bases). Germline CDR1 reads SGHRS; CDR2 reads YFSETQ. The CDR3 extends over 18 amino acids. V was clipped by 1 base and J by 0 bases, with 17 bases between them. CDR3 in amino acids: CASSLFGHPELAKNIQYF. Written as DNA, the CDR3 is TGCGCCAGCAGCTTGTTCGGACACCCAGAGCTAGCCAAAAACATTCAGTACTTC. Based on the CDR3 plus reference TRBV5-1 and TRBJ2-4, the full variable domain is KAGVTQTPRYLIKTRGQQVTLSCSPISGHRSVSWYQQTPGQGLQFLFEYFSETQRNKGNFPGRFSGRQFSNSRSEMNVSTLELGDSALYLCASSLFGHPELAKNIQYFGAGTRLSVL.

V gene TRBV6-1 combines with J gene TRBJ1-3; no clear D. Germline CDR1 and CDR2: MNHNS and SASEGT. V was cut by 1 base and J by 0 bases, with 7 bases left in between. The CDR3 contains 15 residues. CDR3 sequence reads: CASSEGWSSGNTIYF. CDR3 DNA: TGTGCCAGCAGTGAAGGCTGGAGCTCTGGAAACACCATATATTTT.